Below are 22 T cell receptor beta chains sequenced from a single sample in a study of blood T cell repertoires in COVID-19. Using immunoSEQ multiplex PCR, the repertoire was profiled, and TCRdb retains in-frame clones only, with some absent. Among roughly 250,000 clones, approximately 86% were seen once, and the ten largest hold 2.5% to 3.5%. The sequencing sample was made of PBMCs or T cells enriched from blood (not recorded which). These receptor sequences come from a woman aged 40-49 years with acute COVID-19.

V gene TRBV6-6 combines with J gene TRBJ2-7; D is perhaps TRBD1 (5 bases). CDR1 MNHNY and CDR2 SVGAGI come from the germline V gene (reference sequence). CDR3 length: 13 residues. V lost 5 bases, J lost 3 bases, and 11 bases lay in between. The CDR3 here is CASSPDNIYEQYF. DNA for the CDR3: TGTGCCAGCAGTCCGGACAACATCTACGAGCAGTACTTC.

The chain links TRBV9 to TRBJ2-5; 7 positions match TRBD2. Germline assignment: CDR1 SGDLS and CDR2 YYNGEE. Germline trimming cut 0 bases from V and 7 bases from J; bases unmatched to any gene: 6. This CDR3 spans 14 amino acids. In DNA, the CDR3 is TGTGCCAGCAGCGTAGGGACTAGAGCTATGACCCAGTACTTC. The encoded protein is CASSVGTRAMTQYF.

V is TRBV9 and J is TRBJ2-3, with D perhaps TRBD2 (5 bases). Trimming pared 3 bases from V and 0 bases from J, leaving 11 bases between. This CDR3 has 15 residues. The V gene's germline CDR1 is SGDLS and CDR2 YYNGEE. As DNA, the CDR3 is TGTGCCAGCAGCGGAAGCGGTATCAGCACAGATACGCAGTATTTT. Translating gives CASSGSGISTDTQYF.

V and J are TRBV30 and TRBJ1-1; no firm D call. CDR3 length: 11 residues. V lost 0 bases and J 8 bases, leaving 7 bases between the germline ends. Germline assignment: CDR1 GTSNPN and CDR2 SVGIG (reference sequence). The CDR3 region is CAWSVSQEAFF. CDR3 coding DNA: TGTGCCTGGAGTGTTTCGCAGGAAGCTTTCTTT.

CDR3 in DNA: TGTGCCAGCAGCACGACAGAGAACACTGAAGCTTTCTTT. It translates to CASSTTENTEAFF. The chain links TRBV7-3 to TRBJ1-1, with a tentative D call TRBD1 (5 bases). CDR3 length: 13 amino acids. Looked up from germline, CDR1 is SGHTA and CDR2 is FQGTGA. The V end lost 5 bases, the J end lost 1 base, and 8 bases lay between the germline ends.

The chain carries TRBV5-4 and TRBJ2-7, with TRBD2 matching 15 bases. V was pared by 4 bases and J by 5 bases, with 7 bases of the junction left unmatched. The CDR3 is 16 amino acids. CDR1 is SGHNT and CDR2 is YYREEE in the germline V gene (reference sequence). The CDR3 loop reads CASSRGLAGGNNEQYF. In nucleotides, the CDR3 is TGTGCCAGCAGCAGGGGACTAGCGGGAGGTAATAACGAGCAGTACTTC. The full variable domain, rest sourced from reference TRBV5-4 and TRBJ2-7, is ETGVTQSPTHLIKTRGQQVTLRCSSQSGHNTVSWYQQALGQGPQFIFQYYREEENGRGNFPPRFSGLQFPNYSSELNVNALELDDSALYLCASSRGLAGGNNEQYFGPGTRLTVT.

The rearrangement links TRBV5-5 to TRBJ1-1; 11 bases align to TRBD1. In germline, CDR1 is SGHKS, CDR2 YYEKEE (reference sequence). The CDR3 has 16 residues. V was clipped by 4 bases and J by 4 bases; unmatched bases: 9. The CDR3 DNA reads as TGTGCCAGCAGCCGCGGGGTTGGACAGGGGGCCACTGAAGCTTTCTTT. Protein: CASSRGVGQGATEAFF.

This chain uses TRBV2 with TRBJ2-7; 12 nucleotides align to TRBD2. This CDR3 is built from 15 residues. Trimming cost V 4 bases and J 1 base; bases outside gene matches: 2. Germline V gives CDR1 SNHLY, CDR2 FYNNEI. The CDR3 DNA follows: TGTGCCAGCAGTGTCGGACTAGCGGGGTCCTACGAGCAGTACTTC. Its protein product is CASSVGLAGSYEQYF.

The chain is built from TRBV29-1 and TRBJ2-1; 7 bases match TRBD1. The CDR3 has 12 residues. Germline loops: CDR1 SQVTM, CDR2 ANQGSEA. The J segment lost 6 bases and the V segment lost 4 bases, leaving 3 bases of the junction unmatched. CDR3 loop: CSVAAGGNEQFF. The CDR3 coding sequence is TGCAGCGTTGCGGCAGGGGGCAATGAGCAGTTCTTC.

The V and J genes are TRBV6-5 and TRBJ2-7; tentatively, D is TRBD2 (5 bases). The CDR3 runs 14 residues. With 2 bases removed from V and 0 bases from J, the gap between germline ends came to 8 bases. In germline, CDR1 is MNHEY, CDR2 SVGAGI. The CDR3 sequence: CASSYAGNSYEQYF. CDR3 sequence (DNA): TGTGCCAGCAGTTACGCCGGGAACTCCTACGAGCAGTACTTC.

The gene calls are TRBV19 and TRBJ1-4, with 7 bases lining up with TRBD1. Germline assignment: CDR1 LNHDA and CDR2 SQIVND (reference sequence). The CDR3 consists of 14 residues. Unmatched junction bases numbered 5, after V lost 4 bases and J lost 6 bases. CDR3 nucleotide sequence: TGTGCCAGTAGTAAAAGAGGACAGGATGAAAAACTGTTTTTT. Its translation: CASSKRGQDEKLFF.

This sequence joins TRBV5-1 and TRBJ1-2; D remains unclear. CDR3 length: 14 residues. Germline V lookup: CDR1 SGHRS, CDR2 YFSETQ. V lost 7 bases and J 3 bases, leaving 16 bases between the germline ends. In DNA form, the CDR3 reads TGCGCCAGCCTCATTCGGGAGGGCGACTATGGCTACACCTTC. Translation: CASLIREGDYGYTF.

This clone appeared a single time. The chain employs TRBV18 and TRBJ1-2; 9 nucleotides align to TRBD1. The CDR3 is 15 residues long. CDR1 is KGHSH, CDR2 LQKENI, per germline. V was pared by 4 bases and J by 2 bases, with 5 bases of the junction left unmatched. CDR3 in amino acids: CASSQYGTGNYGYTF. CDR3 DNA sequence: TGTGCCAGCTCACAGTACGGGACAGGGAACTATGGCTACACCTTC. The whole variable domain, filled in from reference TRBV18 and TRBJ1-2, reads NAGVMQNPRHLVRRRGQEARLRCSPMKGHSHVYWYRQLPEEGLKFMVYLQKENIIDESGMPKERFSAEFPKEGPSILRIQQVVRGDSAAYFCASSQYGTGNYGYTFGSGTRLTVV.

This chain links TRBV11-3 with TRBJ1-3; 8 bases align to TRBD1. Germline V gene sequence: CDR1 SGHNT, CDR2 YENEEA. The CDR3 runs 15 residues. The junction had 6 bases not matched to a gene; V was cut back by 6 bases and J by 2 bases. CDR3 amino acids: CASSWTGHTGNTIYF. CDR3 coding DNA: TGTGCCAGCAGTTGGACAGGGCACACTGGAAACACCATATATTTT.

The V call is TRBV4-2, the J call TRBJ2-7; 10 bases fit TRBD2. The germline gives CDR1 LGHNA, CDR2 YNFKEQ. The CDR3 totals 16 residues. The V segment lost 0 bases and the J segment 4 bases; nucleotides outside the gene matches: 6. The CDR3 protein is CASSQETSGISYEQYF. DNA of the CDR3: TGTGCCAGCAGCCAAGAAACTAGCGGGATTTCTTACGAGCAGTACTTC.

On this clone: The same CDR3 is also encoded by other DNA sequences in this sample. This sequence joins TRBV29-1 and TRBJ1-1; 10 bases line up with TRBD1. Trimming removed 4 bases from V and 2 bases from J; junction bases left unmatched: 1. In germline, CDR1 is SQVTM, CDR2 ANQGSEA. There are 13 residues in the CDR3. CDR3 coding DNA: TGCAGCGTTGGACAGGGGGCTAACACTGAAGCTTTCTTT. Translating it yields CSVGQGANTEAFF.

J is TRBJ2-7 and V is TRBV27; D is possibly TRBD2 (5 bases). There are 16 residues in the CDR3. The germline V gene encodes CDR1 MNHEY and CDR2 SMNVEV (reference sequence). V dropped 5 bases and J dropped 6 bases, with 23 bases sitting between them. CDR3 sequence reads: CASSPWVGSSSAEQYF. For the CDR3, the DNA is TGTGCCAGCAGTCCCTGGGTTGGGAGTTCCTCGGCCGAGCAGTACTTC.

V gene TRBV30 combines with J gene TRBJ2-2; TRBD2 agrees at 9 bases. J was trimmed by 6 bases and V by 8 bases; bases with no gene match: 13. Germline V CDR1 and CDR2: GTSNPN, SVGIG (reference sequence). The CDR3 contains 15 residues. The CDR3 DNA follows: TGTGCCGGCCTTGGGTTAGCGGGAGTTGCCGGGGAGCTGTTTTTT. It translates to CAGLGLAGVAGELFF.

The rearrangement links TRBV7-6 to TRBJ2-1, with 11 bases fitting TRBD2. The CDR3 has 18 residues. Looked up from germline, CDR1 is SGHVS and CDR2 is FNYEAQ. V shed 0 bases, J shed 10 bases, and the junction held 14 bases outside the gene matches. The CDR3 protein is CASSLAPSTSGADTEQFF. The CDR3 nucleotides are TGTGCCAGCAGCTTAGCGCCCTCGACTAGCGGGGCTGACACAGAGCAGTTCTTC.

The chain couples TRBV7-2 to TRBJ1-1, with D perhaps TRBD1 (6 bases). This CDR3 is 15 amino acids long. Per germline, CDR1 SGHTA and CDR2 FQGNSA. V was pared by 1 base and J by 1 base, with 10 bases between. CDR3: CASSLGGGRNTEAFF. Here the CDR3 DNA reads TGTGCCAGCAGCTTAGGGGGGGGCAGGAACACTGAAGCTTTCTTT. The full variable domain, its missing parts supplied by reference TRBV7-2 and TRBJ1-1, is GAGVSQSPSNKVTEKGKDVELRCDPISGHTALYWYRQSLGQGLEFLIYFQGNSAPDKSGLPSDRFSAERTGGSVSTLTIQRTQQEDSAVYLCASSLGGGRNTEAFFGQGTRLTVV.

J is TRBJ2-2 and V is TRBV6-5; 9 positions match TRBD2. The CDR3 has 14 amino acids. J was trimmed by 7 bases and V by 10 bases; bases with no gene match: 10. CDR1 and CDR2 from the germline V gene are MNHEY and SVGAGI. The CDR3 DNA reads TGTGCCACCGCGTTTAGCGGGAGAGGCGGGGAGCTGTTTTTT. As protein: CATAFSGRGGELFF.

The chain employs TRBV27 and TRBJ1-5; no firm D call. The CDR3 loop spans 14 amino acids. Germline values: CDR1 MNHEY, CDR2 SMNVEV (reference sequence). V lost 5 bases to trimming and J lost 0 bases, with 8 bases between them. The DNA for the CDR3 is TGTGCCAGCAGTCCAGGAAGTAGCAATCAGCCCCAGCATTTT. Translating it yields CASSPGSSNQPQHF.